The clone carrying this T cell receptor (beta chain) was recorded only once. Its antigen is not identified. Trimming took 1 base from V and 4 from J, leaving 10 bases between them. Germline V gene lookup returns CDR1 SGHTA and CDR2 FQGTGA. CDR3 size: 14 residues. This record belongs to a study of T cell responses to AZD1222 COVID-19 vaccine. Notes on the study in general: Repertoire collection took place solely once the T cell response had peaked. In a largely white British group with more females than males, clonal diversity was possibly underestimated.

Libraries were prepared by immunoSEQ multiplex PCR; TCRdb keeps only in-frame clonotypes and omits some of them. The sample has approximately 140,000 clones, roughly nine tenths seen once. J is TRBJ1-1 and V is TRBV7-3; D is uncertain. The specimen comprised peripheral blood, sampled on day 0 of AZD1222 vaccination. The clonotype comes from an adult in good health. CDR3 DNA: TGTGCCAGCAGCTTAAGGGCAACCTTCACTGAAGCTTTCTTT. It translates to CASSLRATFTEAFF.